The clone carrying this TCR beta chain has only one observation. The CDR3 spans 14 residues. V was shortened by 2 bases and J by 10 bases, with 18 bases between the two germline ends. TCRdb re-called the 5' RACE reads with MiXCR, one entry per CDR3 protein. The sample lists about 150,000 distinct CDR3 sequences; about a third were seen once. The data belong to a study of T-cell memory formation after mild COVID-19. The sample consisted of PBMCs or a T cell subset sorted from them (not recorded which). V usage is TRBV12-3 or TRBV12-4 and J usage is TRBJ2-7, with D perhaps TRBD2 (5 bases). The clonotype was recovered from an adult woman who had mild COVID-19 (a few samples of this study predate the infection). Cell type and time point are not known. CDR3 nucleotides: TGTGCCAGCAGTTTATCGGGGTTCGTCGTGCGACAGTACTTC. This sequence encodes CASSLSGFVVRQYF.